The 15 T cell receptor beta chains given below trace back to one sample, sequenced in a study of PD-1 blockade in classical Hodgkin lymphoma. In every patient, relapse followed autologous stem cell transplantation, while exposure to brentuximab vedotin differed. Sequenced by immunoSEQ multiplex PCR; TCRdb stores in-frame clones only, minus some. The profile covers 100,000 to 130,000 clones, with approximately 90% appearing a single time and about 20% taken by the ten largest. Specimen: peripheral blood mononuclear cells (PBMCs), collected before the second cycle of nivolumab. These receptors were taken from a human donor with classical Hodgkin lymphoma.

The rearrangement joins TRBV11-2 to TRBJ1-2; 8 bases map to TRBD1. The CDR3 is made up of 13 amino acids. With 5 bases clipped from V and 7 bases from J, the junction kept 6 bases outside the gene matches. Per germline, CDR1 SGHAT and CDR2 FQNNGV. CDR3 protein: CASSLGQDPGYTF. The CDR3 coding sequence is TGTGCCAGCAGCCTGGGACAGGATCCTGGCTACACCTTC.

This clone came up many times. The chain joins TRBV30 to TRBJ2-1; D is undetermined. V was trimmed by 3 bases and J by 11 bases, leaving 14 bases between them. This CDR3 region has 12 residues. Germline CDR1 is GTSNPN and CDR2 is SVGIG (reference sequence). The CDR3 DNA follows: TGTGCCTGGAGCATTGACTCACCGAAGCAGTTCTTC. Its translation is CAWSIDSPKQFF.

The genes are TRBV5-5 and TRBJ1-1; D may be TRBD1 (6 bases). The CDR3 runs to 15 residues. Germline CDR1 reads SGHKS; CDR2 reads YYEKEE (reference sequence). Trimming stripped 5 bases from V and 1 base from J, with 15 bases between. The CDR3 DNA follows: TGTGCCAGCAGATCCTCTTTGACAGGGAACACTGAAGCTTTCTTT. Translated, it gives CASRSSLTGNTEAFF.

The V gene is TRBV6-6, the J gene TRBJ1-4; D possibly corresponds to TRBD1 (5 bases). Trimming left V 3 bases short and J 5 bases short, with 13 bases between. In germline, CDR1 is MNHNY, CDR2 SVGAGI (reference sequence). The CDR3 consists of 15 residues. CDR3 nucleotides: TGTGCCAGCAGTTATTCCCCGGGGCGGAATGAAAAACTGTTTTTT. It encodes CASSYSPGRNEKLFF.

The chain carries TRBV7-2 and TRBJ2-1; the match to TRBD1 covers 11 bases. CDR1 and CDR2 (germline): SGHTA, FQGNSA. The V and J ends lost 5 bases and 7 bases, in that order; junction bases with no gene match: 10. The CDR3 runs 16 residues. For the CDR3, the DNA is TGTGCCAGCAGCCCAAAGGATGGGACAGGGGGGAATGAGCAGTTCTTC. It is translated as CASSPKDGTGGNEQFF. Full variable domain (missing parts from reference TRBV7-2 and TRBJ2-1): GAGVSQSPSNKVTEKGKDVELRCDPISGHTALYWYRQSLGQGLEFLIYFQGNSAPDKSGLPSDRFSAERTGGSVSTLTIQRTQQEDSAVYLCASSPKDGTGGNEQFFGPGTRLTVL.

In DNA, the CDR3 is TGCGCCAGCAGCCAAGTGGGGAACACCGGGGAGCTGTTTTTT. Translating it yields CASSQVGNTGELFF. The chain employs TRBV4-3 and TRBJ2-2; D ambiguous. This CDR3 is 14 amino acids long. V shed 1 base and J shed 1 base, with 4 bases lying between them. Per the germline V gene, CDR1 is LGHNA and CDR2 is YSLEER.

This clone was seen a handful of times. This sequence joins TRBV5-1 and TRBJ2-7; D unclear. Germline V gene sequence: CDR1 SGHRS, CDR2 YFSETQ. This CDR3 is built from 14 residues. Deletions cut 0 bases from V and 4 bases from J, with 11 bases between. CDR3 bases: TGCGCCAGCAGCTTGGTTGTCCAGCCGTACGAGCAGTACTTC. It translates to CASSLVVQPYEQYF.

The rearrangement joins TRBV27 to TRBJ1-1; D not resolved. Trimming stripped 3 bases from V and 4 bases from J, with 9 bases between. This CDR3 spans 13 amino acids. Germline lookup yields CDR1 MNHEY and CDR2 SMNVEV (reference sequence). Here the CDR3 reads CASSFRRVTEAFF. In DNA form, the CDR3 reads TGTGCCAGCAGTTTCAGGAGAGTCACTGAAGCTTTCTTT.

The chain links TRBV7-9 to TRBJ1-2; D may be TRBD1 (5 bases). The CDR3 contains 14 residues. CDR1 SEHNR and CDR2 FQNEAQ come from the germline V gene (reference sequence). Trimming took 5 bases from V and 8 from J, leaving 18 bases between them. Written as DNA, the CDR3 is TGTGCCAGCAGCCCACCGGCCCGGCGGGGCGGCTACACCTTC. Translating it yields CASSPPARRGGYTF.

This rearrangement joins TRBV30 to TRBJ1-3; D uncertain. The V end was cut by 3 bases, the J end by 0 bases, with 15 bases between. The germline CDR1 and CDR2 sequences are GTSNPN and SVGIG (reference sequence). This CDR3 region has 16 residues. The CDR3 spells CAWRPLQFYSGNTIYF. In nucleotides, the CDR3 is TGTGCCTGGAGGCCCCTACAGTTCTACTCTGGAAACACCATATATTTT.

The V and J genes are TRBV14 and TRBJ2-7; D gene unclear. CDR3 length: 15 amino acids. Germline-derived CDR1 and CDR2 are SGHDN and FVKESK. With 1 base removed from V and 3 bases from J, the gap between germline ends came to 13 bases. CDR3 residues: CASSQALGWSYEQYF. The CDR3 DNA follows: TGTGCCAGCAGCCAAGCATTGGGTTGGAGCTACGAGCAGTACTTC.

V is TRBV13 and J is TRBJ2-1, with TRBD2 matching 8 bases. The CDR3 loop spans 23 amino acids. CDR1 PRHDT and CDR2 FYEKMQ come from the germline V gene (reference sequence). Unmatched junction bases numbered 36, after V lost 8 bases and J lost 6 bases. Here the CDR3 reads CASEGVAGSRKPGGLYDSNEQFF. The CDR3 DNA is TGTGCCAGCGAGGGGGTAGCGGGATCACGAAAACCCGGAGGTTTATACGATTCCAATGAGCAGTTCTTC.

The CDR3 here is CASSPDRGGNQPQHF. CDR3 bases: TGTGCCAGCAGCCCGGACAGGGGGGGCAATCAGCCCCAGCATTTT. J is TRBJ1-5 and V is TRBV6-5, with 10 bases identical to TRBD1. The CDR3 totals 15 residues. Germline assignment: CDR1 MNHEY and CDR2 SVGAGI. The V and J ends lost 6 bases and 2 bases, in that order; junction bases with no gene match: 4.

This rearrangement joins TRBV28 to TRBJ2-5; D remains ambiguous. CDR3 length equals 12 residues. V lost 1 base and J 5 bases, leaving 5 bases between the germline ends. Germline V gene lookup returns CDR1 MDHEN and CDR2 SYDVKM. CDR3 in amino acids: CASSLSGETQYF. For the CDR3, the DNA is TGTGCCAGCAGTTTATCCGGGGAGACCCAGTACTTC.

The CDR3 nucleotides read TGTGCCAGCAGTTTAATACCCGGGGCCTCCTACGAGCAGTACTTC. Translating gives CASSLIPGASYEQYF. V usage is TRBV28 and J usage is TRBJ2-7, with D perhaps TRBD1 or TRBD2 (5 bases each). CDR3 size: 15 residues. The germline CDR1 and CDR2 sequences are MDHEN and SYDVKM. Trimming removed 2 bases at V and 0 bases at J, with 11 bases between.